These 28 T cell receptor beta chains were all obtained from the same sample, sequenced in a study of monozygotic twins with inflammatory bowel disease. For each CDR3 protein, TCRdb gives one entry from its re-call of the 5' RACE reads, without DNA. Recorded for this sample: over 200,000 distinct CDR3 sequences. The sample taken for sequencing was blood. The receptors originated from a human donor with ulcerative colitis or Crohn's disease, or a healthy co-twin of an affected twin (not recorded which).

The V gene is TRBV24-1, the J gene TRBJ1-1; TCRdb names TRBD1, which stays unverified in the absence of DNA. Germline V gene lookup returns CDR1 KGHDR and CDR2 SFDVKD. The CDR3 length is 21 residues. This chain's CDR3 is CATSLLPRPSPPLTVNTEAFF.

The chain recombines TRBV2 with TRBJ2-3. The germline V gene encodes CDR1 SNHLY and CDR2 FYNNEI. This CDR3 has 14 amino acids. CDR3 amino acids: CASSLPGTGDTQYF. Combining the CDR3 with reference TRBV2 and TRBJ2-3 gives the whole variable domain EPEVTQTPSHQVTQMGQEVILRCVPISNHLYFYWYRQILGQKVEFLVSFYNNEISEKSEIFDDQFSVERPDGSNFTLKIRSTKLEDSAMYFCASSLPGTGDTQYFGPGTRLTVL.

The chain recombines TRBV5-5 with TRBJ2-1. The CDR3 runs 12 residues. Germline V gives CDR1 SGHKS, CDR2 YYEKEE (reference sequence). CDR3 in amino acids: CASSLPYNEQFF.

This chain joins TRBV23-1 and TRBJ1-5. TRBV23-1 is recorded as an ORF, its role being uncertain. CDR3 length: 15 amino acids. CDR3 residues: CASSVAGDPNQPQHF.

The chain recombines TRBV2 with TRBJ1-2. Germline lookup yields CDR1 SNHLY and CDR2 FYNNEI. The CDR3 totals 11 residues. The chain's CDR3 is CASRWVYGYTF.

The rearrangement uses TRBV12-3 or TRBV12-4 and TRBJ1-4; TCRdb indicates TRBD1, and absent DNA this call remains unverified. There are 15 residues in the CDR3. CDR3: CASSFDRAPNEKLFF.

The genes are TRBV9 and TRBJ2-3; absent DNA, TCRdb's TRBD1 call cannot be checked. This CDR3 contains 15 residues. Germline CDR1 reads SGDLS; CDR2 reads YYNGEE. The CDR3: CASSVWGEGTDTQYF. Drawing the rest from reference TRBV9 and TRBJ2-3, the complete variable domain is DSGVTQTPKHLITATGQRVTLRCSPRSGDLSVYWYQQSLDQGLQFLIQYYNGEERAKGNILERFSAQQFPDLHSELNLSSLELGDSALYFCASSVWGEGTDTQYFGPGTRLTVL.

The chain links TRBV27 to TRBJ2-7; TCRdb lists TRBD1, though no DNA is available to test this call. The CDR3 length is 16 residues. Germline V lookup: CDR1 MNHEY, CDR2 SMNVEV (reference sequence). CDR3: CASSQGSPGQGNEQYF.

The chain combines TRBV29-1 with TRBJ1-5; TCRdb's assignment of TRBD1 cannot be checked, as there is no DNA. The CDR3 sequence is 14 residues long. The germline CDR1 and CDR2 sequences are SQVTM and ANQGSEA. CDR3 residues: CSVGEGTVNQPQHF.

The V gene is TRBV29-1, the J gene TRBJ1-5. This CDR3 region has 14 residues. Germline-derived CDR1 and CDR2 are SQVTM and ANQGSEA. CDR3: CSAYSGLSNQPQHF.

The genes are TRBV5-1 and TRBJ1-1. Germline CDR1 is SGHRS and CDR2 is YFSETQ. CDR3 size: 12 residues. CDR3 region: CASSPGHPEAFF.

The genes are TRBV27 and TRBJ2-1; TCRdb designates TRBD1, a call that cannot be tested without DNA. The CDR3 runs to 16 residues. Per germline, CDR1 MNHEY and CDR2 SMNVEV (reference sequence). The CDR3 loop is CASSLSGTGSYNEQFF.

The chain couples TRBV6-1 to TRBJ2-1; TCRdb returns TRBD2, unconfirmable since there is no DNA. This CDR3 is 15 amino acids long. Germline V gives CDR1 MNHNS, CDR2 SASEGT. The CDR3 protein is CASTPGLAGINEQFF.

The V gene is TRBV29-1, the J gene TRBJ1-1; the TCRdb D gene call, TRBD1, has no DNA to confirm it. CDR1 is SQVTM and CDR2 is ANQGSEA in the germline V gene. The CDR3 has 12 residues. CDR3 protein: CSVLEQGTEAFF.

The chain couples TRBV24-1 to TRBJ2-1; TCRdb returns TRBD2, unconfirmable since there is no DNA. The CDR3 length is 16 residues. From germline, CDR1 is KGHDR and CDR2 SFDVKD. CDR3 amino acids: CATSPGGLTWEAEQFF.

The rearrangement uses TRBV28 and TRBJ1-2; checking the TCRdb D call of TRBD1 is not possible without DNA. CDR1 and CDR2 (germline): MDHEN, SYDVKM. The CDR3 is made up of 13 amino acids. The CDR3 sequence is CASSPDNSPGYTF.

V is TRBV27 and J is TRBJ2-1; no DNA is available, so the TRBD2 call from TCRdb remains unchecked. Germline CDR1 MNHEY, CDR2 SMNVEV (reference sequence). This CDR3 spans 15 amino acids. CDR3 sequence: CASSTLPHSYNEQFF.

The chain combines TRBV12-3 or TRBV12-4 with TRBJ1-2. The CDR3 runs to 15 residues. CDR3: CASSLEQGFDYGYTF.

This sequence joins TRBV29-1 and TRBJ1-1. The length of the CDR3 is 14 residues. Germline lookup yields CDR1 SQVTM and CDR2 ANQGSEA. CDR3 protein: CSARTEFAGTEAFF.

The V call is TRBV10-3, the J call TRBJ1-3. Germline lookup yields CDR1 ENHRY and CDR2 SYGVKD. This CDR3 contains 17 residues. CDR3 sequence reads: CAISESGVRNSGNTIYF.

This CDR3 is CASSQDWDNTDTQYF. The V gene is TRBV4-2, the J gene TRBJ2-3; the TCRdb call, TRBD1, lacks DNA for checking. The germline V gene has CDR1 LGHNA and CDR2 YNFKEQ. The CDR3 consists of 15 residues.

This sequence joins TRBV30 and TRBJ2-3; TCRdb indicates TRBD1, and absent DNA this call remains unverified. The CDR3 is 15 amino acids. CDR1 is GTSNPN and CDR2 is SVGIG in the germline V gene (reference sequence). The chain's CDR3 is CAWTRSGHGLDTQYF. The full variable domain, rest sourced from reference TRBV30 and TRBJ2-3, is SQTIHQWPATLVQPVGSPLSLECTVEGTSNPNLYWYRQAAGRGLQLLFYSVGIGQISSEVPQNLSASRPQDRQFILSSKKLLLSDSGFYLCAWTRSGHGLDTQYFGPGTRLTVL.

The V call is TRBV11-2, the J call TRBJ2-3; no DNA is available, so the TRBD2 call from TCRdb remains unchecked. Germline V gives CDR1 SGHAT, CDR2 FQNNGV. The CDR3 totals 18 residues. The chain's CDR3 is CASSSLAIPTPHTDTQYF.

This chain joins TRBV7-9 and TRBJ2-5. Germline-derived CDR1 and CDR2 are SEHNR and FQNEAQ (reference sequence). CDR3 size: 13 residues. CDR3 region: CASSLDSGETQYF.

The rearrangement joins TRBV6-5 to TRBJ2-5. Germline values: CDR1 MNHEY, CDR2 SVGAGI. The CDR3 sequence is 13 residues long. CDR3: CASSYPYSETQYF.

The chain has TRBV6-1 and TRBJ1-1; no DNA is available, so the TRBD1 call from TCRdb remains unchecked. Germline CDR1 is MNHNS and CDR2 is SASEGT. The CDR3 consists of 14 residues. The CDR3 sequence: CASSTGPPGSGAFF.

The chain employs TRBV10-2 and TRBJ2-7; TCRdb's assignment of TRBD1 cannot be checked, as there is no DNA. The CDR3 length is 15 residues. Germline assignment: CDR1 WSHSY and CDR2 SAAADI. The CDR3 reads CASNQGAANSYEQYF.

This chain connects TRBV5-1 to TRBJ2-7; lacking DNA, the TRBD2 call made by TCRdb goes unchecked. The CDR3 contains 15 residues. Germline loops: CDR1 SGHRS, CDR2 YFSETQ. The CDR3 here is CASSLVLEASYEQYF.